Sequencing of this T cell receptor beta chain was carried out in a study of control samples from healthy donors and cancer patients. This table comes from immunoSEQ multiplex PCR, and its TCRdb copy is limited to in-frame clones, with some not included. The sample yields under 95,000 clones, approximately 93% seen once. With V trimmed by 2 bases and J by 1 base, 5 bases remained unmatched. In germline, CDR1 is KGHSH, CDR2 LQKENI. The CDR3 runs 18 residues. Material: blood. This sequence originates from a woman in her 30s in good health. The chain combines TRBV18 with TRBJ2-3; TRBD2 agrees at 14 bases. CDR3 sequence: CASSPGLAGGSGTDTQYF. The DNA of the CDR3 is TGTGCCAGCTCACCAGGACTAGCGGGGGGCTCGGGCACAGATACGCAGTATTTT.